The 14 T cell receptor beta chains reported below all come from one sample, sequenced in a study of control samples from healthy donors and cancer patients. Only in-frame clones appear in the TCRdb table, and some are missing; sequencing was by immunoSEQ multiplex PCR. The table shows around 150,000 clones, with approximately 94% occurring only once. Input material: blood. These receptors all come from a woman aged 40-49 years in good health.

This rearrangement joins TRBV3-1 (or the pseudogene TRBV3-2) to TRBJ1-5, with TRBD1 matching over 10 bases. The CDR3 sequence is 15 residues long. Germline values: CDR1 LGHDT, CDR2 YNNKEL (reference sequence). V lost 4 bases to trimming and J lost 5 bases; unmatched junction nucleotides: 5. The chain's CDR3 is CASSLGQGVDQPQHF. CDR3 in DNA: TGTGCCAGCAGCCTTGGACAGGGGGTCGATCAGCCCCAGCATTTT.

The chain links TRBV10-3 to TRBJ1-1; TRBD1 might be the D (5 bases). Trimming left V 1 base short and J 3 bases short, with 15 bases between. Looked up from germline, CDR1 is ENHRY and CDR2 is SYGVKD. The CDR3 length is 16 residues. CDR3 in amino acids: CAISEFNRGWDTEAFF. DNA for the CDR3: TGTGCCATCAGTGAGTTTAATAGGGGCTGGGACACTGAAGCTTTCTTT.

A single count supports this clone. The CDR3 DNA follows: TGTGCCAGCAGCTTGGAGGGGGCAACTCAGCCCCAGCATTTT. This encodes CASSLEGATQPQHF. This sequence joins TRBV7-9 and TRBJ1-5; the match to TRBD1 covers 7 bases. This CDR3 has 14 amino acids. V was clipped by 3 bases and J by 6 bases; unmatched bases: 5. Germline values: CDR1 SEHNR, CDR2 FQNEAQ (reference sequence).

CDR3 protein: CASGLPGVGGLNEQFF. The CDR3 DNA is TGTGCTAGTGGTTTGCCCGGAGTGGGCGGCCTCAATGAGCAGTTCTTC. The chain joins TRBV12-5 to TRBJ2-1; D gene ambiguous. V gave up 2 bases and J gave up 6 bases, with 17 bases separating them. The germline V gene encodes CDR1 LGHNT and CDR2 FRNRAP. The CDR3 runs to 16 residues.

V and J are TRBV12-5 and TRBJ1-2; D perhaps matches TRBD1 (6 bases). The CDR3 has 13 residues. Trimming removed 0 bases from V and 8 bases from J, with 10 bases in between. Germline loops: CDR1 LGHNT, CDR2 FRNRAP. The CDR3 nucleotides are TGTGCTAGTGGTTTGGTAGGCGGGGGCGGCTACACCTTC. Protein product: CASGLVGGGGYTF.

The chain employs TRBV19 and TRBJ1-1; 10 bases are a match to TRBD1. V was pared by 6 bases and J by 1 base, with 11 bases of the junction left unmatched. The CDR3 covers 17 residues. Germline CDR1 and CDR2: LNHDA and SQIVND (reference sequence). In DNA, the CDR3 is TGTGCCAGTAGGGGACAGGGGCGGAGGATCACGAACACTGAAGCTTTCTTT. Translated: CASRGQGRRITNTEAFF.

About this clone itself: This specimen includes other DNA sequences encoding the same CDR3. The chain combines TRBV9 with TRBJ1-2; D gene unclear. V shed 0 bases and J shed 5 bases, with 5 bases lying between them. CDR1 is SGDLS and CDR2 is YYNGEE in the germline V gene. The CDR3 length is 12 residues. CDR3 in DNA: TGTGCCAGCAGCGTAGAAGCTTATGGCTACACCTTC. Translating gives CASSVEAYGYTF.

This chain connects TRBV6-2 or TRBV6-3 to TRBJ1-2, with TRBD1 matching 10 bases. V lost 2 bases and J lost 0; bases outside the gene matches: 15. CDR1 is MNHEY, CDR2 SVGEGT, per germline. The CDR3 has 20 amino acids. CDR3 loop: CASSYPTRQGAFGTNYGYTF. The CDR3 DNA sequence: TGTGCCAGCAGTTACCCCACAAGACAGGGGGCGTTCGGAACTAACTATGGCTACACCTTC.

The V call is TRBV6-6, the J call TRBJ1-2; 10 bases are shared with TRBD1. The V gene's germline CDR1 is MNHNY and CDR2 SVGAGI (reference sequence). Trimming cost V 6 bases and J 7 bases; bases outside gene matches: 8. CDR3 length: 14 amino acids. CDR3 protein: CASSSDRGLSGYTF. CDR3 DNA: TGTGCCAGCAGCTCCGACAGGGGGCTGAGTGGCTACACCTTC.

This chain joins TRBV19 and TRBJ1-3, with a weak D call TRBD1 (6 bases). Trimming stripped 7 bases from V and 1 base from J, with 14 bases between. Germline lookup yields CDR1 LNHDA and CDR2 SQIVND (reference sequence). There are 15 residues in the CDR3. CDR3 in amino acids: CASTIRTGSGNTIYF. The DNA of the CDR3 is TGTGCCAGTACCATCCGAACAGGGTCTGGAAACACCATATATTTT.

V usage is TRBV5-1 and J usage is TRBJ1-1; possibly TRBD1 for D (6 bases). CDR3 size: 14 residues. Deletions cut 0 bases from V and 1 base from J, with 7 bases between. The germline V gene has CDR1 SGHRS and CDR2 YFSETQ. Written as DNA, the CDR3 is TGCGCCAGCAGCTTGGAGGACAGGAACACTGAAGCTTTCTTT. Encoded protein: CASSLEDRNTEAFF.

In this sample, this clone turned up once. The chain recombines TRBV4-1 with TRBJ2-5, with 9 nucleotides matching TRBD1. V was clipped by 4 bases and J by 5 bases; unmatched bases: 8. Per germline, CDR1 MGHRA and CDR2 YSYEKL. The CDR3 length is 15 residues. The CDR3 bases are TGCGCCAGCAGCCCCTACCCGGACAGGGGCGAGACCCAGTACTTC. This encodes CASSPYPDRGETQYF.

The chain uses TRBV6-5 and TRBJ2-2; D unclear. There are 12 residues in the CDR3. Germline V gene data show CDR1 as MNHEY and CDR2 as SVGAGI. Trimming pared 5 bases from V and 8 bases from J, leaving 9 bases between. DNA for the CDR3: TGTGCCAGCAGTCCCCCTGTGGGGGAGCTGTTTTTT. As protein: CASSPPVGELFF.

Notes on this clone: Distinct nucleotide sequences in the sample also encode this CDR3. The J gene is TRBJ2-7, the V gene TRBV11-2, with 8 bases aligning to TRBD1. The CDR3 spans 15 residues. V lost 0 bases and J lost 7; bases outside the gene matches: 8. Germline V CDR1 and CDR2: SGHAT, FQNNGV. CDR3 in amino acids: CASSLEGQGAGEQYF. In DNA form, the CDR3 reads TGTGCCAGCAGCTTAGAGGGGCAGGGGGCGGGTGAGCAGTACTTC.